This is a list of T cell receptor beta chains from one sample in a study of CD8 T cells in Susac syndrome. Each CDR3 protein is one row after TCRdb ran MiXCR on the immunoSEQ multiplex PCR reads. The sample shows roughly 170,000 distinct CDR3 sequences, 80% to 95% of them seen only once. Material for sequencing was CD4+ T cells from PBMCs. The source of these receptors is a human donor with multiple sclerosis. Each CDR3 is given with its conserved first and last residue. The D gene is left open where the match is weak. Size is omitted from some rows. Given values are once, few, many or a class for expanded clones.

D | J | size | V | DNA | CDR3
TRBD2 | TRBJ2-1 | NA | TRBV28 | TGTGCCAGCAGTTCACCCGGGACTAGCGGGGCCCGCTCAGAGCAGTTCTTC | CASSSPGTSGARSEQFF
NA | TRBJ2-7 | few | TRBV7-6 | TGTGCCAGCTCCCGGGACACCTCCTACGAGCAGTACTTC | CASSRDTSYEQYF
TRBD1 | TRBJ2-5 | NA | TRBV7-2 | TGTGCCAGCAGCTTCCAGGGGGCCCCAGAGACCCAGTACTTC | CASSFQGAPETQYF
NA | TRBJ1-4 | NA | TRBV21-1 | TGTGCCAGCAGCAAAGGGGACAGCTGTGCAACTAATGAAAAACTGTTTTTT | CASSKGDSCATNEKLFF
NA | TRBJ1-2 | NA | TRBV28 | TGTGCCAGCAGTGACGGTGGCTATGGCTACACCTTC | CASSDGGYGYTF
TRBD1 | TRBJ2-5 | NA | TRBV27 | TGTGCCAGCACGCCAGGACCCGGACAGGGTGAAGAGACCCAGTACTTC | CASTPGPGQGEETQYF
NA | TRBJ1-6 | once | TRBV6-4 | TGTGCCAGCAGTAGACAAGACAGCTCCTATAATTCACCCCTCCACTTT | CASSRQDSSYNSPLHF
NA | TRBJ2-7 | few | TRBV6-2/TRBV6-3 | TGTGCCAGCAGCCCGAGGGACCCTACCTCCTACGAGCAGTACTTC | CASSPRDPTSYEQYF
TRBD1 | TRBJ1-1 | NA | TRBV2 | TGTGCCAGAGGACAGGGGATCGGTGAAGCTTTCTTT | CARGQGIGEAFF
NA | TRBJ1-3 | NA | TRBV6-6 | TGTGCCAGCAGTACGCCGACAGCTGGAAACACCATATATTTT | CASSTPTAGNTIYF
TRBD1 | TRBJ1-1 | NA | TRBV9 | TGTGCCGGCAGCGTCGGACAGGGGCGGCATACTGAAGCTTTCTTT | CAGSVGQGRHTEAFF
TRBD2 | TRBJ2-7 | NA | TRBV12-3/TRBV12-4 | TGTGCCAGCAGTTTAGCGGGAGGGCCCTACGAGCAGTACTTC | CASSLAGGPYEQYF
NA | TRBJ2-7 | NA | TRBV19 | TGTGCCAGTAGTGTTACCGGGACCTACGAGCAGTACTTC | CASSVTGTYEQYF
NA | TRBJ1-2 | NA | TRBV5-1 | TGCGCCAGCAGGGAGTCCGCAGGGGACTATGGCTACACCTTC | CASRESAGDYGYTF
NA | TRBJ2-1 | NA | TRBV3-1 | TGTGCCAGCAGCCCGACCCAAGGGGCTTCCTACAATGAGCAGTTCTTC | CASSPTQGASYNEQFF
NA | TRBJ1-1 | NA | TRBV19 | TGTGCCACCCAGGGACGGCCGAACACTGAAGCTTTCTTT | CATQGRPNTEAFF
NA | TRBJ2-6 | NA | TRBV2 | TGTGCCAACAGACGGGGCTCTGGGGCCAACGTCCTGACTTTC | CANRRGSGANVLTF
NA | TRBJ1-5 | NA | TRBV30 | TGTGCCTATGACACAGCATTCAATCAGCCCCAGCATTTT | CAYDTAFNQPQHF
TRBD1 | TRBJ2-3 | NA | TRBV7-2 | TGTGCCAGCAGCCTAGACAGGGCCACAGATACGCAGTATTTT | CASSLDRATDTQYF
NA | TRBJ2-7 | NA | TRBV5-1 | TGCGCCAGCAGACGAGCCTACGAGCAGTACTTC | CASRRAYEQYF
NA | TRBJ2-3 | NA | TRBV4-2 | TGTGCCAGCAGCCAGGGGGCCGGGGGTCAAATCACAGATACGCAGTATTTT | CASSQGAGGQITDTQYF
TRBD1 | TRBJ1-3 | NA | TRBV6-1 | TGTGCCAGCAGTGAAAGGAGGACAGGGGTCGGAAACACCATATATTTT | CASSERRTGVGNTIYF
NA | TRBJ1-1 | NA | TRBV12-3/TRBV12-4 | TGTGCCAGCAGCCATCGACAGAACACTGAAGCTTTCTTT | CASSHRQNTEAFF
NA | TRBJ2-5 | NA | TRBV3-1 | TGTGCCAGCTCGAGGGGCCAAGAGACCCAGTACTTC | CASSRGQETQYF
NA | TRBJ2-7 | NA | TRBV30 | TGTGCCTGGGGGACTGCCTCCTACGAGCAGTACTTC | CAWGTASYEQYF
TRBD2 | TRBJ2-7 | few | TRBV27 | TGTGCCAGCAGTCTTAGCGGGAGAGGGTACGAGCAGTACTTC | CASSLSGRGYEQYF
TRBD2 | TRBJ2-5 | NA | TRBV7-2 | TGTGCCAGCAGCTTGATAGCGGGACAAGAGACCCAGTACTTC | CASSLIAGQETQYF
NA | TRBJ1-6 | NA | TRBV20-1 | TGCAGTGCTCATAATACTCCCGGGTCCAAAGTGAATTCACCCCTCCACTTT | CSAHNTPGSKVNSPLHF
NA | TRBJ1-1 | NA | TRBV7-9 | TGTGCCAGCAGCCCGGGGGGGAGTGGGGGGAATACTGAAGCTTTCTTT | CASSPGGSGGNTEAFF